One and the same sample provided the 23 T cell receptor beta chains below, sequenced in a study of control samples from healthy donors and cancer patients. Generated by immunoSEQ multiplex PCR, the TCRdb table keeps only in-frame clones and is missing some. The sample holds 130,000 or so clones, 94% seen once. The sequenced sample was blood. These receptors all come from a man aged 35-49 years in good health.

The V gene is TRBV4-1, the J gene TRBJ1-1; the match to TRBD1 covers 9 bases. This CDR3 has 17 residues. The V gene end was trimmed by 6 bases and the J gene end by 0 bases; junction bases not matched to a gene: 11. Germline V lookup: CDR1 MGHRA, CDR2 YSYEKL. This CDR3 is CASRPGQGVLVNTEAFF. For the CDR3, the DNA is TGCGCCAGCAGACCGGGACAGGGAGTCTTGGTGAACACTGAAGCTTTCTTT.

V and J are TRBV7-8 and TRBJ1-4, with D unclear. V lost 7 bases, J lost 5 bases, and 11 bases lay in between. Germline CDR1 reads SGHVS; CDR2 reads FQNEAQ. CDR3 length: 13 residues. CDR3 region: CASTNPRNEKLFF. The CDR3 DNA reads TGTGCCAGCACCAACCCTAGGAATGAAAAACTGTTTTTT. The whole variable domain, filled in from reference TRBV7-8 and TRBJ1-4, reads GAGVSQSPRYKVAKRGQDVALRCDPISGHVSLFWYQQALGQGPEFLTYFQNEAQLDKSGLPSDRFFAERPEGSVSTLKIQRTQQEDSAVYLCASTNPRNEKLFFGSGTQLSVL.

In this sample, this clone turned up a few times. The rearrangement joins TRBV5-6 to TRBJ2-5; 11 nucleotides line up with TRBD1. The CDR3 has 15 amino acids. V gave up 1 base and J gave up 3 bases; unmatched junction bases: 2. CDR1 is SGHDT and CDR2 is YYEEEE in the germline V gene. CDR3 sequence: CASSLPGQGEETQYF. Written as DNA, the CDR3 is TGTGCCAGCAGCTTGCCGGGACAGGGGGAAGAGACCCAGTACTTC. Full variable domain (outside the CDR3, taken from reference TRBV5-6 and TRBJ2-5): DAGVTQSPTHLIKTRGQQVTLRCSPKSGHDTVSWYQQALGQGPQFIFQYYEEEERQRGNFPDRFSGHQFPNYSSELNVNALLLGDSALYLCASSLPGQGEETQYFGPGTRLLVL.

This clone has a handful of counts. The CDR3 sequence: CASSRTGTETYEQYF. As DNA, the CDR3 is TGTGCCAGCAGTCGAACCGGGACAGAAACCTACGAGCAGTACTTC. The chain links TRBV6-5 to TRBJ2-7, with 7 bases aligning to TRBD1. The CDR3 runs to 15 residues. Germline values: CDR1 MNHEY, CDR2 SVGAGI. The V and J ends lost 5 bases and 2 bases, in that order; junction bases with no gene match: 9.

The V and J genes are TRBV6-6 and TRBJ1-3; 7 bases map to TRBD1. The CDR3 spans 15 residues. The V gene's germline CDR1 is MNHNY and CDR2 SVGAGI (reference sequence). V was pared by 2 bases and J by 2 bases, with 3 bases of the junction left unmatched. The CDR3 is CASSYPGTAGNTIYF. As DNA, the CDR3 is TGTGCCAGCAGTTACCCTGGGACAGCTGGAAACACCATATATTTT.

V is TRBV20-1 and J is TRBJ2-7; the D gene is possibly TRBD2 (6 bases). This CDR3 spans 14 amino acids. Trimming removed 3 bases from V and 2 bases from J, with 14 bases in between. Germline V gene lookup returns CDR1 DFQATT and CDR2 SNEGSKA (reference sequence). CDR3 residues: CSASRVGGAYEQYF. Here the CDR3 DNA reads TGCAGTGCTAGTAGGGTGGGAGGTGCCTACGAGCAGTACTTC.

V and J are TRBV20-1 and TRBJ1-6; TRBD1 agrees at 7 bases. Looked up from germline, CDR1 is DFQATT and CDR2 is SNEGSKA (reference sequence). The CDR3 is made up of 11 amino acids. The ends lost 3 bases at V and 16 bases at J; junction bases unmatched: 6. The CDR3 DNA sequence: TGCAGTGCTAGGGACAGGCTCTCACTCCACTTT. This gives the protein CSARDRLSLHF.

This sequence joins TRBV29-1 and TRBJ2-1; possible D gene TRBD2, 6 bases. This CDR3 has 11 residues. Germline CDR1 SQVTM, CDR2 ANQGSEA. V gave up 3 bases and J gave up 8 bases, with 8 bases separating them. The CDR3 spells CSVDRGYEQFF. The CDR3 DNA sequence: TGCAGCGTTGATCGGGGGTATGAGCAGTTCTTC.

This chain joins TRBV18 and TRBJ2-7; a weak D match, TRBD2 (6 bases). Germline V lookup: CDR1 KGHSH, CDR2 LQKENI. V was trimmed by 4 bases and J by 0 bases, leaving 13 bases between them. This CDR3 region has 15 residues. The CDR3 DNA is TGTGCCAGCTCACGATCAGGGACTGTCTCCTACGAGCAGTACTTC. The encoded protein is CASSRSGTVSYEQYF.

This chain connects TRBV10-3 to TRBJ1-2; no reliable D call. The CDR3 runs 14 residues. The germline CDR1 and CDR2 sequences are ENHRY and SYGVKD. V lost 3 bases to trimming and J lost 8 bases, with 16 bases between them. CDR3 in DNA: TGTGCCATCAGTGAAGGCGGATCTCCGCGGGGCTACACCTTC. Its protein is CAISEGGSPRGYTF.

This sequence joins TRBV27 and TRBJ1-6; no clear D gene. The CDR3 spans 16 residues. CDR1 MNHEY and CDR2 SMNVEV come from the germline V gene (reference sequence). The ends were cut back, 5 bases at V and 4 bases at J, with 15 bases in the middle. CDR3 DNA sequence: TGTGCCAGCAGTGAATTACCCGGCCAATATAATTCACCCCTCCACTTT. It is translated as CASSELPGQYNSPLHF.

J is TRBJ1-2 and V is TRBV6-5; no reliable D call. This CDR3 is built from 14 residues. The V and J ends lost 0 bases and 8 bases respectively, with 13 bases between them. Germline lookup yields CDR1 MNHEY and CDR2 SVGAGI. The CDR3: CASSYSTSRGGYTF. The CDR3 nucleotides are TGTGCCAGCAGTTACTCGACGAGTCGCGGAGGCTACACCTTC.

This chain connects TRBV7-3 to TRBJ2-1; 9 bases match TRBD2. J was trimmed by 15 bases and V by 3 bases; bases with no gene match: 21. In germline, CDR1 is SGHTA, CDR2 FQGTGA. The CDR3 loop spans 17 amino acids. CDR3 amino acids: CASSLSGSGRMAGSLFF. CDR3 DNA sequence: TGTGCCAGCAGCTTGTCCGGTAGCGGGAGAATGGCTGGGAGTCTGTTCTTC.

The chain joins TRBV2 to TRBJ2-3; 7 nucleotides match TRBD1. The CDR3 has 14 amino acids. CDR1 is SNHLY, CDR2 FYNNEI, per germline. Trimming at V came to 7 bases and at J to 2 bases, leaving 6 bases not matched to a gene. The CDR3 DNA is TGTGCCAGCAAGGGACAGTTAGACACAGATACGCAGTATTTT. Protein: CASKGQLDTDTQYF.

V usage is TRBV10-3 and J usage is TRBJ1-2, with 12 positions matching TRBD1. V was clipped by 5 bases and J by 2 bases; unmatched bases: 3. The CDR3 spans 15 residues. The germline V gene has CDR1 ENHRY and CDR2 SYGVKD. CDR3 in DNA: TGTGCCATCAGTACCGGGACAGGGGGCAACTATGGCTACACCTTC. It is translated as CAISTGTGGNYGYTF.

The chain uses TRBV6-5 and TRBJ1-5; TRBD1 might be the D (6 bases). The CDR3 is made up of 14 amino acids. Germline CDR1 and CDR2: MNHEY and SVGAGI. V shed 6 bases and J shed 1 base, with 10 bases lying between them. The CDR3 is CASRTGTSNQPQHF. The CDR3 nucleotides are TGTGCCAGCAGAACCGGGACAAGCAATCAGCCCCAGCATTTT.

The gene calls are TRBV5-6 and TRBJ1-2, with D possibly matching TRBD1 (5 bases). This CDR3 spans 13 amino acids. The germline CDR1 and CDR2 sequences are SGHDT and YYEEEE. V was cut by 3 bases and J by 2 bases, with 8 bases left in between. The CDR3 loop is CASSSGGNYGYTF. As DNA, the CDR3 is TGTGCCAGCAGCTCCGGGGGAAACTATGGCTACACCTTC.

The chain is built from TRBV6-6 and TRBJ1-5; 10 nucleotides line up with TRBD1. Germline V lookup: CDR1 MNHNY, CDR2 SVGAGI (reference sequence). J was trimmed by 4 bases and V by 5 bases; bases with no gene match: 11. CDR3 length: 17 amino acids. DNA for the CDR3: TGTGCCAGCAGTCTAAATAATCCGGGACAGGGGAATCAGCCCCAGCATTTT. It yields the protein CASSLNNPGQGNQPQHF.

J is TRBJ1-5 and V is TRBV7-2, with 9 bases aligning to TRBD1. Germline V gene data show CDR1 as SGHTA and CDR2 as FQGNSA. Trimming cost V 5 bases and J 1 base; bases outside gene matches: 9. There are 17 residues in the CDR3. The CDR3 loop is CASSPWGQGKSNQPQHF. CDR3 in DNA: TGTGCCAGCAGCCCGTGGGGACAGGGCAAGAGCAATCAGCCCCAGCATTTT.

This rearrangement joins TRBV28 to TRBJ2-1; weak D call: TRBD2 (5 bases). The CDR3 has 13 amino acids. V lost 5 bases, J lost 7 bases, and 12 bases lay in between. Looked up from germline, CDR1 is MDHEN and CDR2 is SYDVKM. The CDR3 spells CASSLVGMNEQFF. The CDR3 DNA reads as TGTGCCAGCAGTCTCGTCGGGATGAATGAGCAGTTCTTC.

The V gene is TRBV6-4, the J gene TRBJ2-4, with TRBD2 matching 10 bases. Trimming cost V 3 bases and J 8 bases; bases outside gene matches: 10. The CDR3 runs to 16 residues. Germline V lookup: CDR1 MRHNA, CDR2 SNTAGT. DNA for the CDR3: TGTGCCAGCAGTGATAGAGCGGGGGGGCCCTCGCACATTCAGTACTTC. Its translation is CASSDRAGGPSHIQYF.

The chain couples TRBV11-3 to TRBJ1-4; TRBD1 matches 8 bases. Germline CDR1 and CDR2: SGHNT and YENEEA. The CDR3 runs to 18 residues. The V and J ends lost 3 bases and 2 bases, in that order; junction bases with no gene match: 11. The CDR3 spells CASSLGTGGYVTNEKLFF. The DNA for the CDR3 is TGTGCCAGCAGCTTGGGGACAGGAGGATACGTGACTAATGAAAAACTGTTTTTT.

The CDR3 region is CASSHLGRWHF. Written as DNA, the CDR3 is TGTGCCAGCAGCCATCTAGGGAGGTGGCATTTT. The chain carries TRBV2 and TRBJ1-5; D is unresolved. The CDR3 length is 11 residues. V gave up 6 bases and J gave up 15 bases, with 15 bases separating them. Germline-derived CDR1 and CDR2 are SNHLY and FYNNEI. Together with reference TRBV2 and TRBJ1-5, the CDR3 gives the full variable domain: EPEVTQTPSHQVTQMGQEVILRCVPISNHLYFYWYRQILGQKVEFLVSFYNNEISEKSEIFDDQFSVERPDGSNFTLKIRSTKLEDSAMYFCASSHLGRWHFGDGTRLSIL.